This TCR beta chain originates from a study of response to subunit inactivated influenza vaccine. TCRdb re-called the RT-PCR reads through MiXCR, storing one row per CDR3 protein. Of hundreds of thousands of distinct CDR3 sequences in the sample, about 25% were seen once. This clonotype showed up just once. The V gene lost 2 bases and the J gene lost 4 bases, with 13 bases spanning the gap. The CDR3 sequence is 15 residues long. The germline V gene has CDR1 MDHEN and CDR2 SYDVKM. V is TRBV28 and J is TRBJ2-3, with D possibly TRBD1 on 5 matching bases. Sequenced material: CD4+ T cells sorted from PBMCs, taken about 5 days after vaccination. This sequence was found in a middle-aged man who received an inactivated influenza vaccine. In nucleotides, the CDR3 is TGTGCCAGCAGTTTAGATGGTAGGGGTCCAGATACGCAGTATTTT. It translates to CASSLDGRGPDTQYF. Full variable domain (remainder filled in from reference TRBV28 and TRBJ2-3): DVKVTQSSRYLVKRTGEKVFLECVQDMDHENMFWYRQDPGLGLRLIYFSYDVKMKEKGDIPEGYSVSREKKERFSLILESASTNQTSMYLCASSLDGRGPDTQYFGPGTRLTVL.